The 7 T cell receptor beta chains below come from one sample, sequenced in a study of T cells in Graves' hyperthyroidism and ophthalmopathy. RNA transcripts yielded amplified TCR beta CDR3 regions. When the TCR CDR3 underwent first-round RT-PCR, the HTBI primer set was used. TCRdb recomputed calls from the multiplex PCR reads with MiXCR, one row per CDR3 protein. The data contain 370,000 or so distinct CDR3 sequences, 13% of them singletons. Sequencing used blood. The receptors were gathered from a man between 25 and 39 years old with Graves' hyperthyroidism that later progressed to Graves' ophthalmopathy.

This clonotype was picked up many times. The V call is TRBV27, the J call TRBJ2-5; TRBD2 aligns across 13 bases. The J segment lost 0 bases and the V segment lost 5 bases, leaving 6 bases of the junction unmatched. This CDR3 region has 17 residues. Germline CDR1 MNHEY, CDR2 SMNVEV (reference sequence). CDR3 in amino acids: CASSRTSGGPYQETQYF. CDR3 nucleotides: TGTGCCAGCAGTCGGACTAGCGGGGGCCCGTACCAAGAGACCCAGTACTTC.

This clonotype showed up many times. The V call is TRBV27, the J call TRBJ2-1; 8 bases match TRBD1. In germline, CDR1 is MNHEY, CDR2 SMNVEV (reference sequence). CDR3 length: 14 residues. Trimming took 3 bases from V and 7 from J; bases not matched to a gene: 5. CDR3 in amino acids: CASSFGTGGNEQFF. CDR3 coding DNA: TGTGCCAGCAGTTTTGGAACAGGGGGAAATGAGCAGTTCTTC.

This clonotype was counted at least ten times. This chain links TRBV7-2 with TRBJ1-4, with 8 bases that match TRBD1. The CDR3 consists of 15 residues. Germline V gene lookup returns CDR1 SGHTA and CDR2 FQGNSA. Trimming took 2 bases from V and 8 from J; bases not matched to a gene: 7. DNA for the CDR3: TGTGCCAGCAGCTTATGGGGGACAGGCGACGAAAAACTGTTTTTT. It codes for CASSLWGTGDEKLFF.

About this clonotype itself: Being one base from a much bigger clone, this may be a read error. The genes are TRBV9 and TRBJ1-2, with 11 nucleotides matching TRBD1. The CDR3 runs to 14 residues. Germline CDR1 is SGDLS and CDR2 is YYNGEE. As DNA, the CDR3 is TGTGCCAGCAGCCGGACAGGGGGCGGGTATGGCCACACCTTC. Translated: CASSRTGGGYGHTF.

The CDR3 sequence is CASSVAQSTNEKLFF. The CDR3 nucleotides read TGTGCCAGCAGCGTAGCCCAATCAACTAATGAAAAACTGTTTTTT. V is TRBV9 and J is TRBJ1-4; D not certain. There are 15 residues in the CDR3. Trimming took 0 bases from V and 0 from J, leaving 6 bases between them. CDR1 is SGDLS, CDR2 YYNGEE, per germline.

In regard to this clonotype: A read error may be the cause here, since a much bigger clone is one base away. The chain recombines TRBV27 with TRBJ1-1; D possibly corresponds to TRBD1 (6 bases). In germline, CDR1 is MNHEY, CDR2 SMNVEV (reference sequence). The CDR3 has 13 amino acids. This CDR3 reads CASRKDSSYEASF. The CDR3 DNA sequence: TGTGCCAGCAGGAAGGACAGCTCCTATGAAGCTTCCTTT.

This clonotype was counted between two and nine times. The chain employs TRBV15 and TRBJ1-2; D call uncertain. CDR3 size: 14 residues. Germline V gene lookup returns CDR1 LNHNV and CDR2 YYDKDF (reference sequence). Trimming shortened V by 3 bases and J by 6 bases, and 14 bases separated the two germline ends. In DNA form, the CDR3 reads TGTGCCACCAGCAGCCCGGGGAGGGTCCATGGCTACACCTTC. Translation: CATSSPGRVHGYTF.